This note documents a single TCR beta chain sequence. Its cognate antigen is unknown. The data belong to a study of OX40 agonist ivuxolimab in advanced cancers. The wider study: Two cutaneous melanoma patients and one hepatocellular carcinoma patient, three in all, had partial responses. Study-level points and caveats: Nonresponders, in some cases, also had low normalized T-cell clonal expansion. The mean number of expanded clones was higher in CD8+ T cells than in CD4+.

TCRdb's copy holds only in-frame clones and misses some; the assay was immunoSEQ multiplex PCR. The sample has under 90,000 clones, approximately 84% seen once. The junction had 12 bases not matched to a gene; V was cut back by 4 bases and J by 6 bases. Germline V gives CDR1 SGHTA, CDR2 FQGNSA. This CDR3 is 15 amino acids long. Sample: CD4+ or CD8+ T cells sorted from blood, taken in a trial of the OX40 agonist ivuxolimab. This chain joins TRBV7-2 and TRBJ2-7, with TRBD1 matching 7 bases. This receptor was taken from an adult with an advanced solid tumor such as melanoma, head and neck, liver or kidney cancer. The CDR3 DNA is TGTGCCAGCAGCTCAATGGGGGACAGCCTGGGCGAGCAGTACTTC. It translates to CASSSMGDSLGEQYF.